A selection of T cell receptor beta chains follows, all from one sample in a study of cytomegalovirus exposure and HLA in healthy donors. Libraries were prepared by immunoSEQ multiplex PCR; TCRdb keeps only in-frame clonotypes and omits some of them. The table lists about 160,000 clones, about 71% of them singletons. Source material: PBMCs. Every receptor here comes from a woman aged 30 to 39 in good health and CMV-seronegative. Both conserved end residues are part of each CDR3. The D gene is left open where the match is weak. Clone size is given for some rows only: seen once, a few or many times, or a class if the clone is expanded.

>-|TRBJ2-5|-|TRBV4-2
CASSQHIRTSRPQYQETQYF
TGTGCCAGCAGCCAACATATCCGGACTTCCCGACCCCAGTACCAAGAGACCCAGTACTTC
>-|TRBJ2-7|-|TRBV4-1
CASSQSAVLEQYF
TGCGCCAGCAGCCAATCCGCGGTTCTCGAGCAGTACTTC
>TRBD2|TRBJ2-2|-|TRBV27
CASSWTRHTGELFF
TGTGCCAGCAGTTGGACTAGACACACCGGGGAGCTGTTTTTT
>-|TRBJ1-6|-|TRBV7-9
CASSSLSSPLHF
TGTGCCAGCAGCTCACTATCTTCACCCCTCCACTTT
>TRBD1|TRBJ2-5|once|TRBV5-4
CASSPQTGPQETQYF
TGTGCCAGCAGCCCGCAGACAGGGCCCCAGGAGACCCAGTACTTC
>-|TRBJ2-3|-|TRBV28
CASRNTYWGLGGTDTQYF
TGTGCCAGCAGAAATACTTATTGGGGCTTAGGAGGCACAGATACGCAGTATTTT
>TRBD1|TRBJ2-7|few|TRBV2
CASKGTVYEQYF
TGTGCCAGCAAGGGGACAGTATACGAGCAGTACTTC
>-|TRBJ1-2|-|TRBV13
CASSWGDGYTF
TGTGCCAGCAGCTGGGGGGATGGCTACACCTTC
>-|TRBJ1-1|once|TRBV28
CASNLPQGGNTEAFF
TGTGCCAGCAACCTCCCGCAGGGTGGGAACACTGAAGCTTTCTTT
>TRBD1|TRBJ1-5|-|TRBV19
CATQTGAGYSNQPQHF
TGTGCCACACAAACAGGGGCAGGCTATAGCAATCAGCCCCAGCATTTT
>-|TRBJ2-7|-|TRBV11-3
CASSLELGGEQYF
TGTGCCAGCAGCTTAGAGTTAGGCGGTGAGCAGTACTTC
>-|TRBJ1-1|-|TRBV19
CASSIVEGSTEAFF
TGTGCCAGTAGTATTGTGGAGGGGAGCACTGAAGCTTTCTTT
>-|TRBJ2-2|-|TRBV6-4
CASSEVWDTNTGELFF
TGTGCCAGCAGTGAGGTTTGGGACACTAACACCGGGGAGCTGTTTTTT
>-|TRBJ1-3|-|TRBV5-5
CASSSPYRAGNTIYF
TGTGCCAGCAGCTCTCCTTATCGTGCTGGAAACACCATATATTTT
>-|TRBJ2-7|-|TRBV7-2
CASSYQTGPSSYEQYF
TGTGCCAGCAGCTACCAGACCGGTCCTAGCTCCTACGAGCAGTACTTC
>-|TRBJ2-5|-|TRBV7-3
CASSLEGAGETQYF
TGTGCCAGCAGCTTAGAGGGAGCGGGAGAGACCCAGTACTTC
>-|TRBJ1-1|once|TRBV28
CASSSPRAGRVEAFF
TGTGCCAGCAGTTCCCCGAGGGCAGGGAGGGTTGAAGCTTTCTTT
>TRBD2|TRBJ2-6|-|TRBV10-3
CAISPEAGLSGANVLTF
TGTGCCATCAGTCCTGAAGCGGGACTCTCTGGGGCCAACGTCCTGACTTTC
>TRBD2|TRBJ2-5|once|TRBV2
CASSGGGLSETQYF
TGTGCCAGCAGCGGGGGGGGGCTTTCGGAGACCCAGTACTTC
>-|TRBJ2-5|once|TRBV25-1
CASSELGRETQYF
TGTGCCAGCAGTGAACTGGGGCGGGAGACCCAGTACTTC
>TRBD1|TRBJ2-5|-|TRBV6-1
CASSVTGEETQYF
TGTGCCAGCAGTGTGACAGGGGAGGAGACCCAGTACTTC
>-|TRBJ1-4|few|TRBV6-1
CASSDLSGTNEKLFF
TGTGCCAGCAGTGACCTATCAGGGACTAATGAAAAACTGTTTTTT
>-|TRBJ1-2|-|TRBV30
CAWSVHLNYGYTF
TGTGCCTGGAGTGTACATTTAAACTATGGCTACACCTTC
>TRBD1|TRBJ2-5|-|TRBV6-5
CASSPPGQGFSGEYF
TGTGCCAGCAGCCCACCGGGACAGGGCTTTTCCGGCGAGTACTTC
>TRBD2|TRBJ2-7|-|TRBV14
CASSQEEAGGRLSYEQYF
TGTGCCAGCAGCCAAGAGGAAGCGGGGGGCCGTCTTTCCTACGAGCAGTACTTC
>-|TRBJ2-7|few|TRBV9
CASSVERVGYEQYF
TGTGCCAGCAGCGTAGAGCGGGTGGGCTACGAGCAGTACTTC
>TRBD1|TRBJ1-1|-|TRBV29-1
CSGGQGGTEAFF
TGCAGCGGAGGACAGGGTGGCACTGAAGCTTTCTTT
>-|TRBJ1-6|few|TRBV11-1
CASSLAAGAESPLHF
TGTGCCAGCAGCTTAGCGGCGGGGGCTGAATCACCCCTCCACTTT
>-|TRBJ1-4|once|TRBV30
CAWSKLQLNEKLFF
TGTGCCTGGAGTAAATTACAGTTGAATGAAAAACTGTTTTTT
>TRBD1|TRBJ1-2|few|TRBV15
CATSRDGTGSLGYGYTF
TGTGCCACCAGCAGAGATGGGACAGGGTCCCTAGGCTATGGCTACACCTTC
>TRBD2|TRBJ2-3|-|TRBV6-6
CASRGTSGSGADTQYF
TGTGCCAGCAGGGGGACTAGCGGGAGTGGCGCAGATACGCAGTATTTT
>TRBD1|TRBJ2-1|-|TRBV27
CASSFGDRGLFDEQFF
TGTGCCAGCAGTTTTGGGGACAGGGGGCTTTTTGATGAGCAGTTCTTC
>-|TRBJ1-2|few|TRBV7-2
CASSLDSNYGYTF
TGTGCCAGCAGCCTCGACAGCAACTATGGCTACACCTTC
>-|TRBJ2-5|-|TRBV29-1
CSGYGGAETQYF
TGCAGCGGATACGGCGGGGCGGAGACCCAGTACTTC
>-|TRBJ2-3|-|TRBV5-1
CASSLPRGTDTQYF
TGCGCCAGCAGCCTTCCTAGGGGGACAGATACGCAGTATTTT
>TRBD1|TRBJ2-5|-|TRBV25-1
CASRKGTGEQYF
TGTGCCAGCAGGAAGGGGACAGGGGAGCAGTACTTC
>-|TRBJ2-7|-|TRBV19
CASGGRGDEQYF
TGTGCCAGTGGCGGGCGGGGTGACGAGCAGTACTTC
>-|TRBJ2-7|-|TRBV20-1
CSAQDWIEQYF
TGCAGTGCGCAGGATTGGATCGAGCAGTACTTC
>-|TRBJ2-1|-|TRBV6-6
CASSLDTSSYNEQFF
TGTGCCAGCAGTTTGGACACGAGCTCCTACAATGAGCAGTTCTTC
>-|TRBJ2-7|-|TRBV11-1
CASSLVPSDYEQYF
TGTGCCAGCAGCTTAGTCCCTAGCGACTACGAGCAGTACTTC
>-|TRBJ2-5|-|TRBV6-8
CSQRDPNGKTQYF
TGTTCCCAGAGGGATCCCAACGGGAAGACCCAGTACTTC
>TRBD2|TRBJ2-1|-|TRBV7-6
CASSYLAGLNNEQFF
TGTGCCAGCAGCTACTTAGCGGGGCTAAACAATGAGCAGTTCTTC
>TRBD2|TRBJ2-7|-|TRBV6-1
CASSPLGGSYEQYF
TGTGCCAGCAGCCCCCTGGGAGGGTCCTACGAGCAGTACTTC
>TRBD1|TRBJ2-2|-|TRBV2
CASSVPGGENTGELFF
TGTGCCAGCAGTGTTCCAGGGGGTGAAAACACTGGGGAGCTGTTTTTT
>TRBD2|TRBJ2-1|once|TRBV7-9
CASSLPAGGNNEQFF
TGTGCCAGCAGCTTACCAGCGGGGGGAAACAATGAGCAGTTCTTC
>-|TRBJ1-3|-|TRBV2
CAIKQRTGGNTIYF
TGTGCCATAAAACAGAGAACCGGTGGAAACACCATATATTTT
>-|TRBJ1-2|-|TRBV18
CASSRGVRGYTF
TGTGCCAGCTCACGGGGAGTCCGGGGCTACACCTTC
>-|TRBJ2-7|-|TRBV27
CASSLGESYEQYF
TGTGCCAGCAGTTTGGGAGAATCCTACGAGCAGTACTTC
>-|TRBJ2-3|-|TRBV7-7
CASSLGGTDTQYF
TGTGCCAGCAGCTTAGGCGGCACAGATACGCAGTATTTT
>TRBD2|TRBJ2-1|-|TRBV7-3
CASSPTSGDYNEQFF
TGCGCCAGCAGCCCCACTAGCGGGGATTACAATGAGCAGTTCTTC
>TRBD1|TRBJ1-1|-|TRBV25-1
CASSETGRTEAFF
TGTGCCAGCAGTGAGACAGGGCGGACTGAAGCTTTCTTT